This T cell receptor beta chain was sequenced during a study of blood T cell repertoires in COVID-19. Background on the study: Sites in the United States, Italy and Spain provided acute and convalescent COVID-19 samples. From T cells, B-cell-depleted T cells, or PBMCs came the material, which was cDNA or gDNA.

As handled by the study authors: Scientists estimated how many nucleated cells there were by amplifying reference gene primers. The data were produced by immunoSEQ multiplex PCR, yet TCRdb's version contains in-frame clones alone and is incomplete. That table supplies the V and J calls and clone size; D and trimming were determined from the DNA. Among 200,000 to 300,000 clones listed, around 83% were seen once. Sequencing was performed on peripheral blood. The TCR sequence derives from a man in his forties who had recovered from COVID-19.

CDR3 coding DNA: TGTGCCTGGAGTCCACCCAGACAGGCCTTGAGCACTGAAGCTTTCTTT. It translates to CAWSPPRQALSTEAFF. This rearrangement joins TRBV30 to TRBJ1-1; TRBD1 is a possible D gene (6 bases). V was pared by 2 bases and J by 4 bases, with 20 bases between. Germline V gene sequence: CDR1 GTSNPN, CDR2 SVGIG (reference sequence). CDR3 length equals 16 residues.